Included here is one T cell receptor (beta chain) sequence, with context. TCRdb's copy holds only in-frame clones and misses some; the assay was immunoSEQ multiplex PCR. The data contain roughly 130,000 clones, approximately 91% of them singletons. The CDR3 totals 14 residues. V gave up 0 bases and J gave up 5 bases, with 6 bases separating them. CDR1 is SGDLS and CDR2 is YYNGEE in the germline V gene. The source of the sample is a study of control samples from healthy donors and cancer patients. This receptor was taken from a man in his fifties in good health. Specimen: blood. The chain combines TRBV9 with TRBJ1-6; weak D call: TRBD1 (5 bases). CDR3 sequence: CASSVAGNNSPLHF. CDR3 bases: TGTGCCAGCAGCGTAGCAGGGAATAATTCACCCCTCCACTTT.